These T cell receptor beta chains were read from a single sample in a study of regulatory T cells in long-lasting Graves disease. A single record per CDR3 protein comes from TCRdb applying MiXCR to the multiplex PCR reads. Of hundreds of thousands of distinct CDR3 sequences in the sample, around 12% are singletons; the top ten hold about 8.3%. Another study also made use of these data, one on T cells in Graves' hyperthyroidism and ophthalmopathy.

The source was peripheral blood mononuclear cells (PBMCs), collected at new diagnosis, from a patient treated with antithyroid drugs. All receptors derive from a woman between 25 and 40 years old with Graves disease. CDR3s include the opening cysteine and the closing phenylalanine or tryptophan. The D gene is left open where the match is weak. The size field is filled for only some rows; it gives once, few, many or a size class.

TRBJ2-7 | - | TRBV7-2 | many | TGTGCCAGCAGTTCCGGGTCCTACTACGAGCAGTACTTC | CASSSGSYYEQYF
TRBJ2-1 | TRBD2 | TRBV6-1 | - | TGTGCCAGCAGCGTTGGCGGGAGTAGGAACAATGAGCAGTTCTTC | CASSVGGSRNNEQFF
TRBJ2-7 | TRBD1 | TRBV6-2/TRBV6-3 | many | TGTGCCAGCAGTTACTCCCGGGACAGGGAGTTCTCCTACGAGCAGTACTTC | CASSYSRDREFSYEQYF
TRBJ2-1 | TRBD2 | TRBV18 | - | TGTGCCAGCTCAGCCCTAGCGGGGAACAATGAGCAGTTCTTC | CASSALAGNNEQFF
TRBJ1-5 | - | TRBV24-1 | few | TGTGTCACCAGTGAGGGTGGGACCGGAGGTGGCACGGCCCAGCATTTT | CVTSEGGTGGGTAQHF
TRBJ1-2 | - | TRBV7-2 | few | TGTGCCAGCAGCTCGATGCAGGGTCGGGGCGGCTACACCTTC | CASSSMQGRGGYTF
TRBJ2-7 | - | TRBV7-9 | - | TGTGCCAGCAGCTTAGTGAGATTCTACGAGCAGTACTTC | CASSLVRFYEQYF
TRBJ2-1 | - | TRBV7-9 | - | TGTGCCAGCAGCAACGGGGCGGGTTGGCGGAATGAGCAGTTCTTC | CASSNGAGWRNEQFF
TRBJ2-1 | TRBD2 | TRBV20-1 | - | TGCAGTGCTATAGCGGGAGCATTATTGGGTGAGCAGTTCTTC | CSAIAGALLGEQFF
TRBJ2-1 | TRBD2 | TRBV7-9 | - | TGTGCCAGCAGCTTAGGGGGTCGAGGGACTAGCGGGAGGGCCCCGAATGAGCAGTTCTTC | CASSLGGRGTSGRAPNEQFF
TRBJ2-1 | TRBD2 | TRBV4-3 | - | TGCGCCAGCAGCCACGGCGGGAGGGCCTTCGCGAATGAGCAGTTCTTC | CASSHGGRAFANEQFF
TRBJ1-5 | - | TRBV4-1 | few | TGCGCCAGCAGCCAAGATGGGTTCCGTTCGGGCAATCAGCCCCAGCATTTT | CASSQDGFRSGNQPQHF
TRBJ2-2 | - | TRBV24-1 | - | TGTGCCACCAGTGATTCCCCGAACACCGGGGAGCTGTTTTTT | CATSDSPNTGELFF
TRBJ2-1 | TRBD2 | TRBV7-9 | few | TGTGCCAGCAGCTTGTCTAGCGGGAGGGCTAAGCAGTTCTTC | CASSLSSGRAKQFF
TRBJ2-1 | - | TRBV6-5 | many | TGTGCCAGCAGTTACTTGTTAGCTGGCTCGAATGAGCAGTTCTTC | CASSYLLAGSNEQFF
TRBJ2-7 | - | TRBV27 | many | TGTGCCAGCAGTCTTGACAGGCCGAGCTCCTACGAGCAGTACTTC | CASSLDRPSSYEQYF
TRBJ2-2 | TRBD2 | TRBV3-1 | many | TGTGCCAGCAGCCTGAGCGGGAGGAGCGGGGAGCTGTTTTTT | CASSLSGRSGELFF
TRBJ2-2 | - | TRBV20-1 | - | TGCAGTGCTAGAGAGTACGGGTCCGGGGAGCTGTTTTTT | CSAREYGSGELFF
TRBJ1-2 | TRBD1 | TRBV2 | many | TGTGCCAGCAGGGGACAGGGGGAGAGGGGCTACACCTTC | CASRGQGERGYTF
TRBJ1-1 | - | TRBV11-2 | many | TGTGCCAGCAGCTTAAGATACCAGAACACTGAAGCTTTCTTT | CASSLRYQNTEAFF
TRBJ2-1 | TRBD1 | TRBV20-1 | - | TGCAGTGCTAGAGTAGGGGGCAGGGGGCAGGATGAGCAGTTCTTC | CSARVGGRGQDEQFF
TRBJ2-2 | - | TRBV7-2 | many | TGTGCCAGCAGCCGACAAGCTGCCCTGGAGCTGTTTTTT | CASSRQAALELFF
TRBJ1-4 | - | TRBV2 | many | TGTGCCAGCTCAGGCTCCTGGGGAACTAATGAAAAACTGTTTTTT | CASSGSWGTNEKLFF
TRBJ2-1 | TRBD2 | TRBV19 | many | TGTGCCAGTACCTTAAGGACTAGCGGGATCAGAGAGCAGTTCTTC | CASTLRTSGIREQFF
TRBJ1-3 | - | TRBV12-3/TRBV12-4 | many | TGTGCCAGCAGCCCAGACTTCTCTGGAAACACCATATATTTT | CASSPDFSGNTIYF
TRBJ2-2 | - | TRBV2 | many | TGTGCCAGCAGACAGGGAACGAACACCGGGGAGCTGTTTTTT | CASRQGTNTGELFF
TRBJ1-2 | TRBD1 | TRBV5-4 | - | TGTGCCAGCTGCTTGGCGAACACAGGGGGAGATGGCTACACCTTC | CASCLANTGGDGYTF
TRBJ2-7 | TRBD1 | TRBV7-9 | many | TGTGCCAGCGGGACAGGGGGCCATTTGTACTTC | CASGTGGHLYF
TRBJ2-7 | - | TRBV6-1 | - | TGTGCCAGCAGGACATACAGGGGTTCTAGCGGGTACTCCTACGAGCAGTACTTC | CASRTYRGSSGYSYEQYF
TRBJ2-1 | - | TRBV7-9 | many | TGTGCCAGCAGCCCCCGCCCTATCAAGCAGTTCTTC | CASSPRPIKQFF
TRBJ1-1 | - | TRBV30 | many | TGTGCCTGGACCACAGAAAGGGACCACACTGAAGCTTTCTTT | CAWTTERDHTEAFF
TRBJ2-7 | TRBD1 | TRBV7-9 | - | TGTGCCAGCAGACGGACAGGGTTAGGCGAGCAGTACTTC | CASRRTGLGEQYF
TRBJ2-7 | - | TRBV2 | many | TGTGCCAGCAGTGAATCTATAGGGCCCTACGAGCAGTACTTC | CASSESIGPYEQYF
TRBJ2-5 | - | TRBV5-1 | many | TGCGCCAGCAGCGTGTCCAGGCAAGAGACCCAGTACTTC | CASSVSRQETQYF
TRBJ2-1 | - | TRBV28 | many | TGTGCCAGCAGCACGACCGGGACCGTGGGGTTCTTC | CASSTTGTVGFF
TRBJ1-1 | TRBD1 | TRBV6-1 | few | TGTGCCACGGGACAGGGGTACACTGAAGCTTTCTTT | CATGQGYTEAFF
TRBJ1-2 | TRBD1 | TRBV19 | few | TGTGCCAGTATCGAGACAGGGCACTATGGCTACACCTTC | CASIETGHYGYTF
TRBJ2-3 | - | TRBV30 | few | TGTGCCTGGAGCCCTAGCGAGCGGCAGTATTTT | CAWSPSERQYF
TRBJ2-1 | TRBD2 | TRBV12-3/TRBV12-4 | - | TGTGCCAGCAGCGGGACTAGCGGGATCTTTCAGTTCTTC | CASSGTSGIFQFF
TRBJ2-1 | - | TRBV5-1 | many | TGCGCCAGCTCCCGAACAGGAGGGCCCGGTAATGAGCAGTTCTTC | CASSRTGGPGNEQFF
TRBJ2-1 | - | TRBV29-1 | - | TGCAGCGTTGTGGCAGCTGAGCATTTCTTC | CSVVAAEHFF